This T cell receptor beta chain was identified during a study of graft-versus-host responses after intestinal transplantation. Turning to the study itself: Multivisceral, liver-intestinal, or isolated intestinal transplants were given to recipients. Among the recipients, all got anti-thymocyte globulin induction and then tacrolimus and steroids for around 3 years.

With respect to this clone: The antigen remains unidentified.

Points from the study as a whole: Those patients showing graft-donor T cell macrochimerism displayed high graft-versus-host to host-versus-graft clonal ratios in allografts. Recipient marrow contained GvH clones, some of which appeared first in ileum or blood.

This CDR3 is built from 14 residues. The germline gives CDR1 LGHNA, CDR2 YNFKEQ. Between the trimmed V and J ends, which lost 4 bases and 5 bases, there was a span of 11 bases. Profiling relied on immunoSEQ multiplex PCR, and the TCRdb table lists in-frame clones only, not all of them. Altogether about 12,000 clones are present, about 86% being singletons, with the ten largest covering approximately 50%. This receptor was obtained from a human patient who received an intestinal transplant, so some T cells may come from the graft donor. V gene TRBV4-2 combines with J gene TRBJ2-2, with unresolved D. Material: PBMCs, obtained 120 to 130 days after transplant. CDR3 sequence reads: CASSLWLSTGELFF. The CDR3 nucleotides are TGTGCCAGCAGCCTATGGCTCTCGACCGGGGAGCTGTTTTTT.